The 3 T cell receptor beta chains below were found in one sample sequenced in a study of control samples from healthy donors and cancer patients. Data came from immunoSEQ multiplex PCR; TCRdb stores just in-frame clones and leaves some out. The repertoire has 160,000 or so clones, 96% of them found once; the top ten carry under 1.2%. Sequenced input: blood. These receptors were taken from a woman aged 30 to 39 in good health.

The chain recombines TRBV7-9 with TRBJ1-1, with D perhaps matching TRBD1 (5 bases). This CDR3 is 16 amino acids long. Per the germline V gene, CDR1 is SEHNR and CDR2 is FQNEAQ (reference sequence). Trimming pared 4 bases from V and 4 bases from J, leaving 19 bases between. CDR3 sequence: CASSSRPGPPGTEAFF. The DNA for the CDR3 is TGTGCCAGCAGCTCTAGACCGGGACCCCCGGGCACTGAAGCTTTCTTT.

This chain links TRBV29-1 with TRBJ2-1; 7 nucleotides align to TRBD2. Germline V gene sequence: CDR1 SQVTM, CDR2 ANQGSEA. The length of the CDR3 is 13 residues. V lost 6 bases and J lost 2; bases outside the gene matches: 4. The CDR3 is CSVAGTTYNEQFF. As DNA, the CDR3 is TGCAGCGTCGCTGGGACTACCTACAATGAGCAGTTCTTC.

The gene calls are TRBV5-1 and TRBJ1-1; D is unresolved. CDR3 length: 14 amino acids. The V gene's germline CDR1 is SGHRS and CDR2 YFSETQ. V was clipped by 4 bases and J by 0 bases, with 10 bases between them. This CDR3 is CASSRGFMNTEAFF. The CDR3 DNA sequence: TGCGCCAGCAGCCGAGGGTTCATGAACACTGAAGCTTTCTTT.